A single sample is the source of the 8 T cell receptor beta chains below, sequenced in a study of low-dose radiotherapy and immunotherapy resistance in tumors. Stated time point: after trial treatment. Treatment meaning: LDRT plus nivolumab, ipilimumab, low-dose cyclophosphamide and aspirin (RACIN trial). First-strand cDNA used TRAV- and TRBV-specific primers, covering alpha and beta chains. TCRs underwent 20 PCR cycles of amplification with a constant-region primer and V-primer adapter. One entry per CDR3 protein, called by TCRdb with MiXCR from the reads. The table lists 80,000 or so distinct CDR3 sequences, 15% to 20% of them singletons. The sequenced sample was PBMCs, obtained after low-dose radiotherapy plus immunotherapy. The receptors stem from a male donor with prostate cancer.

This clonotype turned up a few times. J is TRBJ2-5 and V is TRBV3-1, with D perhaps TRBD2 (5 bases). V lost 1 base and J lost 5, with 11 bases in between. CDR1 is LGHDT and CDR2 is YNNKEL in the germline V gene (reference sequence). The length of the CDR3 is 14 residues. CDR3 loop: CASSQGVSAETQYF. In nucleotides, the CDR3 is TGTGCCAGCAGCCAAGGGGTTAGCGCGGAGACCCAGTACTTC.

This clonotype appeared once. A single base is all that separates this from a far larger clone, so a read error is likely. The rearrangement uses TRBV6-2 or TRBV6-3 and TRBJ2-7, with a tentative D call TRBD1 (6 bases). CDR1 and CDR2 from the germline V gene are MNHEY and SVGEGT. V was pared by 6 bases and J by 7 bases, with 19 bases between. The CDR3 contains 14 residues. The CDR3 region is CASSTAHRESEQYF. The CDR3 coding sequence is TGTGCCAGCAGCACCGCCCACAGGGAAAGTGAGCAGTACTTC.

The table lists this clonotype with many counts. This chain joins TRBV28 and TRBJ1-5; no clear D. V shed 6 bases and J shed 3 bases, with 15 bases lying between them. CDR1 and CDR2 from the germline V gene are MDHEN and SYDVKM. The CDR3 consists of 15 residues. CDR3 amino acids: CASSPSRRSNQPQHF. The CDR3, as DNA: TGTGCCAGCAGCCCAAGCCGGCGTTCCAATCAGCCCCAGCATTTT.

This clonotype was counted many times. The chain employs TRBV28 and TRBJ2-1, with D perhaps being TRBD1 or TRBD2 (5 bases each). V was pared by 6 bases and J by 4 bases, with 16 bases between. The CDR3 extends over 15 amino acids. From germline, CDR1 is MDHEN and CDR2 SYDVKM. CDR3 sequence reads: CASSPGATTYNEQFF. For the CDR3, the DNA is TGTGCCAGCAGCCCCGGGGCTACGACTTACAATGAGCAGTTCTTC.

The chain links TRBV9 to TRBJ1-6; no clear D gene. Trimming shortened V by 1 base and J by 10 bases, and 6 bases separated the two germline ends. Germline CDR1 SGDLS, CDR2 YYNGEE. The CDR3 spans 12 residues. The CDR3 protein is CASSVTGSPLHF. The CDR3 region has the DNA TGTGCCAGCAGCGTAACTGGCTCACCCCTCCACTTT.

This clonotype has a count of ten or more. This chain links TRBV10-3 with TRBJ2-3, with 10 bases lining up with TRBD1. This CDR3 has 16 amino acids. Germline V gene data show CDR1 as ENHRY and CDR2 as SYGVKD. Germline trimming cut 3 bases from V and 3 bases from J; bases unmatched to any gene: 6. CDR3 region: CAISDTRTGGTDTQYF. For the CDR3, the DNA is TGTGCCATCAGTGACACTCGGACAGGGGGAACAGATACGCAGTATTTT.

This clonotype was detected many times. The J gene is TRBJ2-1, the V gene TRBV2, with no clear D. The CDR3 runs to 14 residues. Trimming cost V 6 bases and J 7 bases, with 16 bases left between them. Per germline, CDR1 SNHLY and CDR2 FYNNEI. The CDR3: CASRTPITRNEQFF. CDR3 nucleotide sequence: TGTGCCAGCAGAACCCCAATCACGCGGAATGAGCAGTTCTTC.

Remarks on this clonotype: The conserved final phenylalanine or tryptophan is absent from the CDR3, which likely points to a read error. The V and J genes are TRBV6-2 or TRBV6-3 and TRBJ1-1, with D maybe TRBD1 (5 bases). V was trimmed by 2 bases and J by 0 bases, leaving 13 bases between them. Germline assignment: CDR1 MNHEY and CDR2 SVGEGT. This CDR3 spans 16 amino acids. The DNA for the CDR3 is TGTGCCAGCAGTTACGGCGACGCAGGGATGAACACTGAAGCTTTCCTG. Amino acids: CASSYGDAGMNTEAFL.